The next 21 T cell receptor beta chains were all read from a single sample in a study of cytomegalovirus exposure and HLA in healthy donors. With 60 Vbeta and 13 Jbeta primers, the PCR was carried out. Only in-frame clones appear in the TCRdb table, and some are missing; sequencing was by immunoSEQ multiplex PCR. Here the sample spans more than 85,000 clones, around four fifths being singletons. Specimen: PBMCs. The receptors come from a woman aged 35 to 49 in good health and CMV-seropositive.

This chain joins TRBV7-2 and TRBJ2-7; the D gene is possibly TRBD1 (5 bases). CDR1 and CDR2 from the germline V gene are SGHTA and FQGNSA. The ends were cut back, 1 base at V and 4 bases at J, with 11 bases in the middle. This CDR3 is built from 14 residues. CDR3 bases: TGTGCCAGCAGCTTAGGAGTCAGGGATTACGAGCAGTACTTC. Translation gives CASSLGVRDYEQYF.

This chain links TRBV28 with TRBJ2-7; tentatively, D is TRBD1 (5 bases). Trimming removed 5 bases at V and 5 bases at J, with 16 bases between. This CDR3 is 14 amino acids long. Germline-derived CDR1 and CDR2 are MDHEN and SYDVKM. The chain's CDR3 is CASSVSGLLHEQYF. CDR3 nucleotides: TGTGCCAGCAGTGTCTCAGGGTTACTTCACGAGCAGTACTTC.

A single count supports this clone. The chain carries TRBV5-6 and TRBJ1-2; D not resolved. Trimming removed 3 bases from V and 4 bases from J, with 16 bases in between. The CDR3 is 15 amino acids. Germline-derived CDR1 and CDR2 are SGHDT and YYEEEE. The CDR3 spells CASSSRLELSYGYTF. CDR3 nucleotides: TGTGCCAGCAGCTCCCGACTAGAACTCTCCTATGGCTACACCTTC.

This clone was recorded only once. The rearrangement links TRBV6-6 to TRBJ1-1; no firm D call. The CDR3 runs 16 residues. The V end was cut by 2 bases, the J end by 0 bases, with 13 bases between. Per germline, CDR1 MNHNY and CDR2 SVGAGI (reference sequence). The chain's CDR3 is CASSYLGGVLNTEAFF. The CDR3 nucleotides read TGTGCCAGCAGTTACCTTGGCGGAGTTTTGAACACTGAAGCTTTCTTT.

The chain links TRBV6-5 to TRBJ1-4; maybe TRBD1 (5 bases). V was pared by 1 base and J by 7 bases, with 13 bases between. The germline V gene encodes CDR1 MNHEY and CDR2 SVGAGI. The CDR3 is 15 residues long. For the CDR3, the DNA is TGTGCCAGCAGTTACTGGCCTACCGGGGGTGAAAAACTGTTTTTT. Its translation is CASSYWPTGGEKLFF.

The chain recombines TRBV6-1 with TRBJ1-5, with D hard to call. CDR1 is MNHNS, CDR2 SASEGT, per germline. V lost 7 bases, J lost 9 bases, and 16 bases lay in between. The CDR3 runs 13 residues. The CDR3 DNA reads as TGTGCCAGCAAGGAAGTGAACTGGAGGCCCCAGCATTTT. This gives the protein CASKEVNWRPQHF.

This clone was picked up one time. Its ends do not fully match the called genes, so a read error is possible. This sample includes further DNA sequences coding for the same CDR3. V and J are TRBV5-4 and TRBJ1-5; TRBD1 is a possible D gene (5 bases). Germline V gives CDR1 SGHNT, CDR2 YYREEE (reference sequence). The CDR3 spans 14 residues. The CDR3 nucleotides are TGTGCCAGCGGAAATGGGGGGGAGAATCAGCCCCAGCACTTT. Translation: CASGNGGENQPQHF. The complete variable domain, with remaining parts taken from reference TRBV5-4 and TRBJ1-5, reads ETGVTQSPTHLIKTRGQQVTLRCSSQSGHNTVSWYQQALGQGPQFIFQYYREEENGRGNFPPRFSGLQFPNYSSELNVNALELDDSALYLCASGNGGENQPQHFGDGTRLSIL.

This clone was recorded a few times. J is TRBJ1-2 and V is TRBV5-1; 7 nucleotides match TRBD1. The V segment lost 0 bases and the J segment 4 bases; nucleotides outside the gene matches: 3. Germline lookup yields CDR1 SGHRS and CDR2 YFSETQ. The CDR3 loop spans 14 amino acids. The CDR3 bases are TGCGCCAGCAGCTTGGCGGGACAGCTCTATGGCTACACCTTC. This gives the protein CASSLAGQLYGYTF.

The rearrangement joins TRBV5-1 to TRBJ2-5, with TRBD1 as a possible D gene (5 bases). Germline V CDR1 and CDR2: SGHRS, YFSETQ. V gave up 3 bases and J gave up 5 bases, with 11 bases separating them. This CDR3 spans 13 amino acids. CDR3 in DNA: TGCGCCAGCAGCTCGACAGCCTGGGAGACCCAGTACTTC. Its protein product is CASSSTAWETQYF.

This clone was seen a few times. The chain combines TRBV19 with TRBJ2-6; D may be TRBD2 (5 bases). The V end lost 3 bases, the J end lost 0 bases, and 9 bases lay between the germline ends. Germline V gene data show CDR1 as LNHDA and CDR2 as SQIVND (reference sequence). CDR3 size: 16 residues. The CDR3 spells CASSMGGYSGANVLTF. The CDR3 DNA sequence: TGTGCCAGTAGTATGGGCGGGTACTCTGGGGCCAACGTCCTGACTTTC.

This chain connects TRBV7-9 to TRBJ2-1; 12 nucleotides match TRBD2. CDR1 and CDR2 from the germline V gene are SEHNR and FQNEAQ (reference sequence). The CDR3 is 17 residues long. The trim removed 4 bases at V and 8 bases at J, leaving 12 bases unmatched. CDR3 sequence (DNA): TGTGCCAGCAGCTCCTTTTCTAGCGGGAGGGCCCGGGATGAGCAGTTCTTC. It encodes CASSSFSSGRARDEQFF.

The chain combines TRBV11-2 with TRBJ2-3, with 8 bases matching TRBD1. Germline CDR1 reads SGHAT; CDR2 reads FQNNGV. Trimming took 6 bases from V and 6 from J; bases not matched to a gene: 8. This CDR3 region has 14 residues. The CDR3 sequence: CASRGQGARDTQYF. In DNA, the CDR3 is TGTGCCAGCAGAGGGCAGGGGGCCCGGGATACGCAGTATTTT.

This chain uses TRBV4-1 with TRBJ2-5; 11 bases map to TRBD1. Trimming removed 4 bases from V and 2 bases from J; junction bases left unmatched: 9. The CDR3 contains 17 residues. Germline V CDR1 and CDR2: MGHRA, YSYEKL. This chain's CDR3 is CASSLPGQGVRQETQYF. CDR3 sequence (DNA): TGCGCCAGCAGCCTACCGGGACAGGGGGTCAGGCAAGAGACCCAGTACTTC.

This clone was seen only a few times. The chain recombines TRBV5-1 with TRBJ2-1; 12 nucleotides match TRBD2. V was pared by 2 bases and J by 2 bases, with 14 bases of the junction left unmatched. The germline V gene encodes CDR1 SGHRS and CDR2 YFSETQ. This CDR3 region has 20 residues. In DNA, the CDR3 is TGCGCCAGCAGCTTTCTACCGACTAGCGGGGGCTCCGGAACCTACAATGAGCAGTTCTTC. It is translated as CASSFLPTSGGSGTYNEQFF.

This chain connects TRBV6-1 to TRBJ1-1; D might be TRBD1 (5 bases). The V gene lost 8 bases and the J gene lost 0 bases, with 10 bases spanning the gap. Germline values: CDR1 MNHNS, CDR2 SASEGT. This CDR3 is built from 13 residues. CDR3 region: CASGRGMNTEAFF. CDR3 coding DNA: TGTGCCAGCGGACGGGGGATGAACACTGAAGCTTTCTTT.

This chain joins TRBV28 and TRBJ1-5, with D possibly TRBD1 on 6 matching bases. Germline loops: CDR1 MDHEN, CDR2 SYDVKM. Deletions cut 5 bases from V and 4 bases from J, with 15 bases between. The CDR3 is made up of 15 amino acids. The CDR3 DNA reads TGTGCCAGCAGTGCCACAGGGTCCAGAAATCAGCCCCAGCATTTT. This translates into CASSATGSRNQPQHF.

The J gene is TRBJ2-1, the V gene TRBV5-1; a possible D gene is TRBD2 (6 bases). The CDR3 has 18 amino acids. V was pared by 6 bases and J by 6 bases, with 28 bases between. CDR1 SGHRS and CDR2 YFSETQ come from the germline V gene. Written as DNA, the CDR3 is TGCGCCAGCACCCGGGACGGACGGCTGGATGCGGGATCCAATGAGCAGTTCTTC. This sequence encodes CASTRDGRLDAGSNEQFF. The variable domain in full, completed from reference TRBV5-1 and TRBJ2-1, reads KAGVTQTPRYLIKTRGQQVTLSCSPISGHRSVSWYQQTPGQGLQFLFEYFSETQRNKGNFPGRFSGRQFSNSRSEMNVSTLELGDSALYLCASTRDGRLDAGSNEQFFGPGTRLTVL.

The CDR3: CASSTPDSSGNTIYF. The CDR3 DNA follows: TGCGCCAGCAGTACCCCAGACAGCTCTGGAAACACCATATATTTT. This chain uses TRBV5-1 with TRBJ1-3, with D possibly matching TRBD1 (5 bases). The V gene's germline CDR1 is SGHRS and CDR2 YFSETQ. This CDR3 contains 15 residues. Trimming shortened V by 5 bases and J by 0 bases, and 12 bases separated the two germline ends.

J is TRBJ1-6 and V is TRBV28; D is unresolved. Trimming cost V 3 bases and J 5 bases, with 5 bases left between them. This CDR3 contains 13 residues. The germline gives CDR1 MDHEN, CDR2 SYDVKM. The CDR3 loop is CASSFPNNSPLHF. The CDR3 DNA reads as TGTGCCAGCAGTTTCCCTAATAATTCACCCCTCCACTTT.

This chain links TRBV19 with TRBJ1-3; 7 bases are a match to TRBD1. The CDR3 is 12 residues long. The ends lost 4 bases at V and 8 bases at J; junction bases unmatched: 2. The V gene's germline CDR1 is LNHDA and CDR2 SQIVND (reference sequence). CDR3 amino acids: CASSRQGYTIYF. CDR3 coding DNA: TGTGCCAGTAGTAGACAGGGTTACACCATATATTTT.

CDR3 residues: CASSYSSGGLSFEQYF. The CDR3 DNA sequence: TGTGCCAGCAGTTACTCGTCTGGGGGGTTAAGTTTCGAGCAGTACTTC. The rearrangement links TRBV6-5 to TRBJ2-7; D is possibly TRBD2 (6 bases). This CDR3 is 16 amino acids long. The V gene lost 0 bases and the J gene lost 6 bases, with 18 bases spanning the gap. Germline V CDR1 and CDR2: MNHEY, SVGAGI.